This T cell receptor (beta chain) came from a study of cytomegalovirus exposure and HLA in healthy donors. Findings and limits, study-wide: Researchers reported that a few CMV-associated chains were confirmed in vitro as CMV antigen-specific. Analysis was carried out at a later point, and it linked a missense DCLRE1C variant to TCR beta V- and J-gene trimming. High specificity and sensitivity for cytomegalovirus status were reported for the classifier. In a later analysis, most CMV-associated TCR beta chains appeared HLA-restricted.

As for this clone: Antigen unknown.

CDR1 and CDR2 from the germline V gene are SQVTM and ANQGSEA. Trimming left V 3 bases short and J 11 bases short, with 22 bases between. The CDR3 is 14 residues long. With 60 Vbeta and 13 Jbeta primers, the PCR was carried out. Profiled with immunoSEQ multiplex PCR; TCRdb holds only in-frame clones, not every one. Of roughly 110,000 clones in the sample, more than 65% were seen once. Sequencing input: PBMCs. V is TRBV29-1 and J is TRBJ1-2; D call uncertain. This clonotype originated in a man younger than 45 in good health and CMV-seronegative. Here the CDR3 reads CSVESSPLTMAYTF. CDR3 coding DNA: TGCAGCGTTGAGAGCAGTCCCCTAACTATGGCTTACACCTTC. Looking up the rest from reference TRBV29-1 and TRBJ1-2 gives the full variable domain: SAVISQKPSRDICQRGTSLTIQCQVDSQVTMMFWYRQQPGQSLTLIATANQGSEATYESGFVIDKFPISRPNLTFSTLTVSNMSPEDSSIYLCSVESSPLTMAYTFGSGTRLTVV.